This TCR beta chain was recovered during a study of CD8 T cells in ankylosing spondylitis. Whole-study results and caveats: Roughly eight highly homologous variants made up a TCR beta motif that seemed to typify ankylosing spondylitis blood.

Quantitative 5'-RACE with molecular barcodes was used to make the TCR beta libraries. TCRdb ran MiXCR on the 5' RACE reads and lists one entry per CDR3 protein. The table shows a few hundred thousand distinct CDR3 sequences, with around 19% occurring only once. As concerns this clonotype: What it binds is unknown.

This CDR3 comprises 12 residues. Germline CDR1 DFQATT, CDR2 SNEGSKA (reference sequence). V lost 6 bases to trimming and J lost 2 bases; unmatched junction nucleotides: 3. The chain has TRBV20-1 and TRBJ1-1, with 7 nucleotides matching TRBD1. The receptor was isolated from a male donor with ankylosing spondylitis or in good health (not recorded which). The sequencing input was blood, either unsorted or a sorted T cell fraction (not recorded which). CDR3 region: CSARQGNTEAFF. The CDR3 DNA follows: TGCAGTGCCAGACAGGGTAACACTGAAGCTTTCTTT.